These T cell receptor beta chains were read from a single sample in a study of blood T cell repertoires in COVID-19. Here immunoSEQ multiplex PCR was the method, and the copy in TCRdb shows in-frame clones only, minus some. Of approximately 170,000 clones in the sample, roughly 93% were seen once. The sequencing input was peripheral blood. All receptors come from an older woman with COVID-19, enrolled during active disease. Each CDR3 is given with its conserved first and last residue. The D gene is left open where the match is weak. Clone size is stated in some rows and not others, as once, few, many or a class when expanded.

clone_size: NA; v_call: TRBV19; j_call: TRBJ2-5; d_call: NA; cdr3_aa: CASSKKEVSETQYF; cdr3_nt: TGTGCCAGTAGTAAGAAGGAGGTGTCGGAGACCCAGTACTTC
clone_size: NA; v_call: TRBV4-3; j_call: TRBJ2-5; d_call: TRBD1; cdr3_aa: CASSQVGQGETQYF; cdr3_nt: TGCGCCAGCAGCCAAGTCGGACAGGGGGAGACCCAGTACTTC
clone_size: NA; v_call: TRBV4-2; j_call: TRBJ1-3; d_call: NA; cdr3_aa: CASSQDSRFGTSGNTIYF; cdr3_nt: TGTGCCAGCAGCCAAGATTCTCGCTTTGGCACCTCTGGAAACACCATATATTTT
clone_size: NA; v_call: TRBV7-6; j_call: TRBJ2-2; d_call: NA; cdr3_aa: CASSPVPSANTGELFF; cdr3_nt: TGTGCCAGCAGCCCCGTTCCCTCGGCGAACACCGGGGAGCTGTTTTTT
clone_size: NA; v_call: TRBV6-1; j_call: TRBJ1-2; d_call: NA; cdr3_aa: CASSEQVRTPGDYGYTF; cdr3_nt: TGTGCCAGCAGTGAACAGGTACGGACACCGGGAGACTATGGCTACACCTTC
clone_size: NA; v_call: TRBV6-1; j_call: TRBJ2-1; d_call: TRBD1; cdr3_aa: CASSEWGTGSYNEQFF; cdr3_nt: TGTGCCAGCAGTGAATGGGGGACAGGGTCTTACAATGAGCAGTTCTTC
clone_size: NA; v_call: TRBV3-1/TRBV3-2; j_call: TRBJ1-1; d_call: NA; cdr3_aa: CASSQGARTEAFF; cdr3_nt: TGTGCCAGCAGCCAGGGGGCGCGCACTGAAGCTTTCTTT
clone_size: NA; v_call: TRBV19; j_call: TRBJ1-5; d_call: NA; cdr3_aa: CASNTGSQVSNQPQHF; cdr3_nt: TGTGCCAGTAACACGGGTTCACAAGTTAGCAATCAGCCCCAGCATTTT
clone_size: NA; v_call: TRBV30; j_call: TRBJ2-5; d_call: TRBD1; cdr3_aa: CAWSLGVGGQEETQYF; cdr3_nt: TGTGCCTGGAGTCTCGGGGTAGGCGGACAGGAAGAGACCCAGTACTTC
clone_size: once; v_call: TRBV6-6; j_call: TRBJ2-7; d_call: NA; cdr3_aa: CASSRAPPGSTPYEQYF; cdr3_nt: TGTGCCAGCAGTCGTGCCCCCCCCGGGTCTACCCCCTACGAGCAGTACTTC
clone_size: NA; v_call: TRBV4-3; j_call: TRBJ2-7; d_call: TRBD2; cdr3_aa: CASSHNGLAGDYEQYF; cdr3_nt: TGCGCCAGCAGCCATAATGGACTAGCGGGGGACTACGAGCAGTACTTC
clone_size: NA; v_call: TRBV7-2; j_call: TRBJ2-5; d_call: TRBD1; cdr3_aa: CASSLSTGVQETQYF; cdr3_nt: TGTGCCAGCAGCTTATCAACAGGGGTCCAAGAGACCCAGTACTTC
clone_size: NA; v_call: TRBV30; j_call: TRBJ1-1; d_call: NA; cdr3_aa: CAWRAGTEAFF; cdr3_nt: TGTGCCTGGAGGGCGGGGACTGAAGCTTTCTTT
clone_size: NA; v_call: TRBV2; j_call: TRBJ1-4; d_call: TRBD1; cdr3_aa: CASRGQIATNEKLFF; cdr3_nt: TGTGCCAGCAGGGGACAGATAGCAACTAATGAAAAACTGTTTTTT
clone_size: NA; v_call: TRBV27; j_call: TRBJ2-1; d_call: TRBD2; cdr3_aa: CASSKHGGAANEQFF; cdr3_nt: TGTGCCAGCTCGAAGCACGGGGGGGCCGCCAATGAGCAGTTCTTC
clone_size: NA; v_call: TRBV27; j_call: TRBJ1-1; d_call: NA; cdr3_aa: CASIQNTEAFF; cdr3_nt: TGTGCCAGCATACAGAACACTGAAGCTTTCTTT
clone_size: once; v_call: TRBV23-1; j_call: TRBJ2-7; d_call: NA; cdr3_aa: CASSQLTGEFPYEQYF; cdr3_nt: TGCGCCAGCAGTCAATTAACAGGAGAATTCCCCTACGAGCAGTACTTC
clone_size: NA; v_call: TRBV5-1; j_call: TRBJ2-3; d_call: TRBD2; cdr3_aa: CASSLRERGGFSTDTQYF; cdr3_nt: TGCGCCAGCAGCTTGAGAGAGCGGGGGGGCTTTAGTACAGATACGCAGTATTTT
clone_size: once; v_call: TRBV6-2/TRBV6-3; j_call: TRBJ1-5; d_call: NA; cdr3_aa: CASSHGEAQHF; cdr3_nt: TGTGCCAGCAGTCACGGGGAGGCCCAGCATTTT
clone_size: NA; v_call: TRBV19; j_call: TRBJ2-1; d_call: NA; cdr3_aa: CASSAWDNSYNEQFF; cdr3_nt: TGTGCCAGTAGTGCTTGGGACAACTCCTACAATGAGCAGTTCTTC
clone_size: NA; v_call: TRBV9; j_call: TRBJ2-7; d_call: TRBD1; cdr3_aa: CASSAGTGGTALSYEQYF; cdr3_nt: TGTGCCAGCAGCGCCGGGACAGGGGGCACAGCCCTCTCCTACGAGCAGTACTTC
clone_size: NA; v_call: TRBV7-2; j_call: TRBJ1-6; d_call: NA; cdr3_aa: CASRDSSNSPLHF; cdr3_nt: TGTGCCAGCAGGGACAGTTCGAATTCACCCCTCCACTTT
clone_size: NA; v_call: TRBV6-2/TRBV6-3; j_call: TRBJ2-2; d_call: NA; cdr3_aa: CASSTPPGRTNTGELFF; cdr3_nt: TGTGCCAGCAGTACACCCCCAGGGAGGACGAACACCGGGGAGCTGTTTTTT
clone_size: NA; v_call: TRBV12-5; j_call: TRBJ1-5; d_call: NA; cdr3_aa: CASGRDMDQPQHF; cdr3_nt: TGTGCTAGTGGCCGGGACATGGATCAGCCCCAGCATTTT
clone_size: NA; v_call: TRBV19; j_call: TRBJ1-2; d_call: TRBD1; cdr3_aa: CASSPLGGTGQRVYGYTF; cdr3_nt: TGTGCCAGTAGTCCTCTAGGAGGGACAGGGCAAAGAGTCTATGGCTACACCTTC
clone_size: once; v_call: TRBV7-9; j_call: TRBJ2-1; d_call: NA; cdr3_aa: CASSSNYNEQFF; cdr3_nt: TGTGCCAGCAGCTCCAATTACAATGAGCAGTTCTTC
clone_size: once; v_call: TRBV7-9; j_call: TRBJ1-2; d_call: NA; cdr3_aa: CASSLVPQGYYGYTF; cdr3_nt: TGTGCCAGCAGCTTAGTTCCGCAGGGGTACTATGGCTACACCTTC
clone_size: NA; v_call: TRBV4-1; j_call: TRBJ2-3; d_call: TRBD2; cdr3_aa: CASSPRGGPGSQDTQYF; cdr3_nt: TGCGCCAGCAGCCCTCGCGGGGGGCCGGGCAGCCAAGATACGCAGTATTTT
clone_size: NA; v_call: TRBV19; j_call: TRBJ1-5; d_call: TRBD1; cdr3_aa: CASSIAGQGHWQPQHF; cdr3_nt: TGTGCCAGTAGTATAGCCGGACAGGGACACTGGCAGCCCCAGCATTTT
clone_size: NA; v_call: TRBV19; j_call: TRBJ1-2; d_call: TRBD1; cdr3_aa: CASSISTGGYGYTF; cdr3_nt: TGTGCCAGTAGTATCAGTACAGGGGGCTATGGCTACACCTTC
clone_size: NA; v_call: TRBV2; j_call: TRBJ1-3; d_call: NA; cdr3_aa: CASSGGVPVGNTIYF; cdr3_nt: TGTGCCAGCAGTGGGGGCGTCCCGGTAGGGAACACCATATATTTT
clone_size: NA; v_call: TRBV6-2/TRBV6-3; j_call: TRBJ1-6; d_call: NA; cdr3_aa: CASSAGLGRSSYNSPLHF; cdr3_nt: TGTGCCAGCAGCGCCGGATTAGGGAGAAGCTCCTATAATTCACCCCTCCACTTT
clone_size: NA; v_call: TRBV7-9; j_call: TRBJ2-3; d_call: NA; cdr3_aa: CASSLGQVGTDTQYF; cdr3_nt: TGTGCCAGCAGCTTAGGACAAGTTGGCACAGATACGCAGTATTTT
clone_size: NA; v_call: TRBV29-1; j_call: TRBJ1-1; d_call: NA; cdr3_aa: CSGKQGNTEAFF; cdr3_nt: TGCAGCGGCAAACAGGGGAACACTGAAGCTTTCTTT
clone_size: NA; v_call: TRBV9; j_call: TRBJ2-4; d_call: NA; cdr3_aa: CASSAAPGGQYSAAQNIQYF; cdr3_nt: TGTGCCAGCAGCGCAGCTCCAGGGGGGCAATACTCGGCGGCACAAAACATTCAGTACTTC
clone_size: NA; v_call: TRBV12-3/TRBV12-4; j_call: TRBJ1-2; d_call: NA; cdr3_aa: CASSLSAGKGYTF; cdr3_nt: TGTGCCAGCAGTTTATCGGCAGGGAAGGGCTACACCTTC
clone_size: NA; v_call: TRBV5-8; j_call: TRBJ1-2; d_call: TRBD1; cdr3_aa: CAGSRTGAYGYTF; cdr3_nt: TGTGCCGGGTCACGGACAGGGGCCTATGGCTACACCTTC
clone_size: NA; v_call: TRBV19; j_call: TRBJ2-6; d_call: NA; cdr3_aa: CASSIVGVGANVLTF; cdr3_nt: TGTGCCAGTAGTATAGTAGGGGTCGGGGCCAACGTCCTGACTTTC
clone_size: once; v_call: TRBV7-9; j_call: TRBJ1-5; d_call: NA; cdr3_aa: CASSSGHYNQPQHF; cdr3_nt: TGTGCCAGCAGCTCGGGACACTACAATCAGCCCCAGCATTTT
clone_size: NA; v_call: TRBV19; j_call: TRBJ2-7; d_call: NA; cdr3_aa: CASSNLDSNEQYF; cdr3_nt: TGTGCCAGTAGTAACCTAGATTCGAACGAGCAGTACTTC
clone_size: NA; v_call: TRBV6-4; j_call: TRBJ2-3; d_call: TRBD2; cdr3_aa: CASSASGGASYTQYF; cdr3_nt: TGTGCCAGCAGTGCTAGCGGGGGGGCCTCCTATACGCAGTATTTT